A single TCR beta chain is shown here with its context. Time point meaning: newly diagnosed GD, antithyroid drugs for less than 3 months. Extracted RNA from PBMCs served as the source of the TCR library. This CDR3 contains 15 residues. V was trimmed by 4 bases and J by 7 bases, leaving 19 bases between them. Per the germline V gene, CDR1 is MNHEY and CDR2 is SVGAGI. The record originates from a study of regulatory T cells in long-lasting Graves disease. Both iRepertoire HTBI primers and Arm-PCR of CDR3 regions were used to build the TCR beta libraries. As processed by the authors: Sample data revealed approximately 62 TRBV and 14 TRBJ segments. From the multiplex PCR reads, TCRdb called clonotypes with MiXCR, one entry per CDR3 protein. Here the V and J calls rest on TCRdb's processing, not on the authors' analysis. Of about 440,000 distinct CDR3 sequences in the sample, about 15% were seen once. These data were also reused for a study on T cells in Graves' hyperthyroidism and ophthalmopathy. That work contributes: Carried out on the TCR CDR3, a first-round RT-PCR used the HTBI primer set. From stable hyperthyroidism, ophthalmopathy was set apart by a 13 V-J model.

The sequence came from a woman in her twenties or thirties with Graves disease. The sample in question was peripheral blood mononuclear cells (PBMCs), obtained at new diagnosis, from a patient treated with antithyroid drugs. The V gene is TRBV6-5, the J gene TRBJ1-2; unclear D gene. The CDR3: CASSSPSGLLGGYTF. Written as DNA, the CDR3 is TGTGCCAGCAGTTCCCCGTCGGGTCTACTGGGTGGCTACACCTTC.